The rows below give T cell receptor beta chains drawn from one sample of a study of T cells in Graves' hyperthyroidism and ophthalmopathy. TCRdb reprocessed the multiplex PCR reads via MiXCR and lists one record per CDR3 protein. The data hold some 300,000 distinct CDR3 sequences, with 15% to 20% observed a single time. Sequencing input: blood. These receptors came from a man aged 45 to 65 with Graves' ophthalmopathy. Each CDR3 is given with its conserved first and last residue. The D gene is left open where the match is weak. Size is omitted from some rows. Given values are once, few, many or a class for expanded clones.

abundance,d_gene,j_gene,v_gene,CDR3aa,CDR3nt
many,TRBD1,TRBJ2-7,TRBV14,CASSGTGDSYEQYF,TGTGCCAGCAGCGGGACAGGGGACTCCTACGAGCAGTACTTC
few,-,TRBJ2-3,TRBV5-4,CASSLDGGWPGTDTQYF,TGTGCCAGCAGCTTGGATGGGGGTTGGCCCGGCACAGATACGCAGTATTTT
many,-,TRBJ1-1,TRBV20-1,CSAVTENTEAFF,TGCAGTGCTGTCACAGAGAACACTGAAGCTTTCTTT
many,TRBD2,TRBJ2-7,TRBV20-1,CSARALLASGRGGYEQYF,TGCAGTGCTAGAGCCCTACTGGCTAGCGGGAGAGGGGGCTACGAGCAGTACTTC
few,TRBD1,TRBJ1-4,TRBV5-8,CASSRSTGATNEKLFF,TGTGCCAGCAGCCGGAGTACAGGGGCAACTAATGAAAAACTGTTTTTT
-,-,TRBJ2-2,TRBV15,CATSRDSSGATGELFF,TGTGCCACCAGCAGAGATTCTTCAGGGGCAACCGGGGAGCTGTTTTTT
-,TRBD1,TRBJ1-5,TRBV6-1,CASSPQTGSQPQHF,TGTGCCAGCAGTCCACAGACAGGGAGTCAGCCCCAGCATTTT
few,-,TRBJ2-7,TRBV25-1,CASSDLQGRGSYEQYF,TGTGCCAGCAGTGATCTGCAGGGAAGGGGGTCCTACGAGCAGTACTTC
many,TRBD1,TRBJ2-3,TRBV27,CASSSLILRQGGNTDTQYF,TGTGCCAGCAGTTCCCTCATCCTACGACAGGGTGGGAACACAGATACGCAGTATTTT
-,-,TRBJ2-7,TRBV9,CASSVDGGAPGEQYF,TGTGCCAGCAGCGTAGATGGGGGGGCGCCGGGGGAGCAGTACTTC
many,-,TRBJ1-3,TRBV2,CASSDSQGSGNTIYF,TGTGCCAGCAGTGATAGTCAGGGGTCTGGAAACACCATATATTTT
few,TRBD1,TRBJ1-6,TRBV6-2/TRBV6-3,CASSRQGANSPLHF,TGTGCCAGCAGTCGACAGGGGGCAAATTCACCCCTCCACTTT
-,TRBD1,TRBJ1-6,TRBV10-3,CAISESTGASPLHF,TGTGCCATCAGTGAGTCGACAGGGGCTTCACCCCTCCACTTT
many,-,TRBJ2-2,TRBV11-2,CASSLNTGELFF,TGTGCCAGCAGCTTAAACACCGGGGAGCTGTTTTTT
many,-,TRBJ2-7,TRBV28,CASSLSQGRYEQYF,TGTGCCAGCAGTTTATCGCAGGGTAGATACGAGCAGTACTTC
-,-,TRBJ1-2,TRBV20-1,CSARRADGYTF,TGCAGTGCTAGGCGGGCAGATGGCTACACCTTC
-,TRBD2,TRBJ2-1,TRBV11-2,CASSLGVAGLAGGRSSYNEQFF,TGTGCCAGCAGCTTAGGGGTTGCCGGACTAGCGGGAGGGCGGAGCTCCTACAATGAGCAGTTCTTC
once,TRBD1,TRBJ2-2,TRBV27,CASNWGQGPSGELFF,TGTGCCAGCAACTGGGGACAGGGTCCATCCGGGGAGCTGTTTTTT
-,TRBD2,TRBJ2-7,TRBV10-3,CAISSGLAGEQYF,TGTGCCATCAGTTCAGGACTAGCGGGAGAACAGTACTTC
many,-,TRBJ2-3,TRBV4-1,CASSQVDLGLSTDTQYF,TGCGCCAGCAGCCAAGTTGACTTGGGGCTTAGCACAGATACGCAGTATTTT
many,TRBD1,TRBJ2-1,TRBV11-2,CASSLVGQGPSSYNEQFF,TGTGCCAGCAGCTTAGTGGGACAGGGTCCCAGCTCCTACAATGAGCAGTTCTTC
many,TRBD2,TRBJ2-3,TRBV2,CATPGTALAGRDTQYF,TGTGCCACCCCCGGGACGGCCCTAGCGGGACGAGATACGCAGTATTTT
many,-,TRBJ2-1,TRBV12-3/TRBV12-4,CASSRSRRGHNEQFF,TGTGCCAGCAGTCGGAGCAGGAGGGGTCACAATGAGCAGTTCTTC
few,-,TRBJ1-1,TRBV25-1,CASSKTGDTEAFF,TGTGCCAGCAGTAAAACAGGAGACACTGAAGCTTTCTTT
-,-,TRBJ1-6,TRBV7-3,CASSILSRPANSPLHF,TGTGCCAGCAGCATCTTATCCCGCCCCGCAAACTCACCCCTCCACTTT
few,-,TRBJ2-7,TRBV7-9,CASSPRETPYEQYF,TGTGCCAGCAGCCCCCGGGAGACTCCCTACGAGCAGTACTTC
-,TRBD2,TRBJ2-1,TRBV28,CASSLPGLAGDTEQFF,TGTGCCAGCAGTTTACCCGGACTAGCGGGAGACACTGAGCAGTTCTTC
many,-,TRBJ2-2,TRBV30,CAWSPMALGLGVGELFF,TGTGCCTGGAGTCCCATGGCTCTGGGACTTGGAGTCGGGGAGCTGTTTTTT
-,-,TRBJ2-2,TRBV7-3,CASSRGTPNTGELFF,TGTGCCAGCAGCCGCGGGACACCTAACACCGGGGAGCTGTTTTTT
many,-,TRBJ1-2,TRBV28,CASSSSYGYTF,TGTGCCAGCAGTTCGAGCTATGGCTACACCTTC
few,-,TRBJ2-5,TRBV28,CASSLSDTQETQYF,TGTGCCAGCAGTTTATCCGACACCCAAGAGACCCAGTACTTC
-,-,TRBJ2-3,TRBV20-1,CSATLERSTDTQYF,TGCAGTGCAACCCTAGAGCGAAGCACAGATACGCAGTATTTT
-,-,TRBJ1-1,TRBV12-3/TRBV12-4,CASSLAGGGGTEAFF,TGTGCCAGCAGTTTAGCGGGGGGCGGTGGCACTGAAGCTTTCTTT
-,TRBD1,TRBJ2-2,TRBV7-9,CASSLGLTGGKSGELFF,TGTGCCAGCAGCTTAGGATTAACAGGGGGCAAGTCCGGGGAGCTGTTTTTT
-,-,TRBJ2-3,TRBV4-2,CASSPRTDSGTDTQYF,TGTGCCAGCAGCCCCCGGACCGACTCGGGCACAGATACGCAGTATTTT
-,TRBD1,TRBJ1-2,TRBV28,CASTPPSRGPHGYTF,TGTGCCAGCACCCCCCCAAGCAGGGGGCCCCATGGCTACACCTTC
once,-,TRBJ2-5,TRBV7-9,CASSAHWEGRETQYF,TGTGCCAGCAGCGCCCATTGGGAAGGGAGAGAGACCCAGTACTTC
many,TRBD1,TRBJ2-7,TRBV10-3,CAISDSGTVYEQYF,TGTGCCATCAGTGATTCCGGGACAGTCTACGAGCAGTACTTC
-,-,TRBJ1-4,TRBV5-1,CASSITPQGFSEKLFF,TGCGCCAGCAGCATAACCCCCCAGGGATTTAGTGAAAAACTGTTTTTT
few,TRBD2,TRBJ2-1,TRBV2,CASSLSAGRGLAGGRGSYNEQFF,TGTGCCAGCAGTTTATCGGCAGGGAGGGGACTAGCGGGAGGGCGGGGCTCCTACAATGAGCAGTTCTTC
-,-,TRBJ2-5,TRBV6-4,CASSDRGGKQETQYF,TGTGCCAGCAGTGATCGGGGTGGCAAGCAAGAGACCCAGTACTTC
many,-,TRBJ1-1,TRBV20-1,CSASGGDIFEAFF,TGCAGTGCTAGTGGCGGGGATATCTTTGAAGCTTTCTTT
-,TRBD2,TRBJ2-1,TRBV20-1,CSAPGLAGVMNEQFF,TGCAGTGCTCCGGGACTAGCGGGAGTTATGAATGAGCAGTTCTTC
few,-,TRBJ1-1,TRBV6-1,CASRGLSVVDTEAFF,TGTGCCAGCAGGGGACTCTCAGTTGTGGACACTGAAGCTTTCTTT
-,-,TRBJ2-2,TRBV5-4,CASSLLPGLDTGELFF,TGTGCCAGCAGCTTGCTGCCAGGGCTGGACACCGGGGAGCTGTTTTTT
many,-,TRBJ1-1,TRBV5-6,CASSLEINTEAFF,TGTGCCAGCAGCTTGGAGATCAACACTGAAGCTTTCTTT
-,TRBD2,TRBJ2-7,TRBV4-1,CASSQVIAGVSYEQYF,TGCGCCAGCAGCCAAGTGATAGCGGGAGTCTCCTACGAGCAGTACTTC
-,-,TRBJ2-7,TRBV28,CASQSVARFSYEQYF,TGTGCCAGCCAATCTGTAGCGCGCTTCTCCTACGAGCAGTACTTC
many,TRBD1,TRBJ2-1,TRBV4-2,CASSRESGGQGYYNEQFF,TGTGCCAGCAGCCGCGAATCAGGGGGACAGGGTTACTACAATGAGCAGTTCTTC
-,-,TRBJ1-1,TRBV5-5,CASSLSFQDNRNTEAFF,TGTGCCAGCAGCCTATCCTTTCAGGACAATCGAAACACTGAAGCTTTCTTT
few,-,TRBJ2-1,TRBV24-1,CATSDPGTLTREQFF,TGTGCCACCAGTGACCCCGGGACCCTCACCCGCGAGCAGTTCTTC
few,-,TRBJ1-4,TRBV5-8,CASSLVGGANEKLFF,TGTGCCAGCAGCTTGGTTGGGGGTGCTAATGAAAAACTGTTTTTT
-,-,TRBJ1-5,TRBV6-1,CASGGTGANQPQHF,TGTGCCAGCGGGGGCACCGGGGCCAATCAGCCCCAGCATTTT